One sample yielded the 2 T cell receptor beta chains listed below, sequenced in a study of CD8+CD57+ T cells in acquired aplastic anemia. The template for TCR beta VDJ and CDR3 sequence profiling was genomic DNA. MiXCR, applied by TCRdb to the reads, yields one record per CDR3 protein. This sample has around 230,000 distinct CDR3 sequences, with around 60% found just once. Material for sequencing was sorted CD4+, CD8+, or CD8+CD57+ T cells (not recorded which) from PBMCs. The receptors were gathered from a human donor in good health.

The genes are TRBV19 and TRBJ2-5; D possibly uses TRBD1 or TRBD2 (6 bases each). The CDR3 is made up of 16 amino acids. The germline V gene has CDR1 LNHDA and CDR2 SQIVND (reference sequence). V lost 3 bases to trimming and J lost 5 bases, with 19 bases between them. The chain's CDR3 is CASSIGGNTGRETQYF. CDR3 coding DNA: TGTGCCAGTAGTATTGGAGGAAACACAGGGAGGGAGACCCAGTACTTC.

Of note for this clonotype: Given a much more abundant clone one base away, this may be a read error. This chain joins TRBV12-3 or TRBV12-4 and TRBJ2-1; TRBD2 is a possible D gene (7 bases). This CDR3 is 16 amino acids long. Here the CDR3 DNA reads TGTGCCTGCAGTCCCCTTGGGGGGGCCTCCTACAATGAGCAGTTCTTC. Its protein is CACSPLGGASYNEQFF.